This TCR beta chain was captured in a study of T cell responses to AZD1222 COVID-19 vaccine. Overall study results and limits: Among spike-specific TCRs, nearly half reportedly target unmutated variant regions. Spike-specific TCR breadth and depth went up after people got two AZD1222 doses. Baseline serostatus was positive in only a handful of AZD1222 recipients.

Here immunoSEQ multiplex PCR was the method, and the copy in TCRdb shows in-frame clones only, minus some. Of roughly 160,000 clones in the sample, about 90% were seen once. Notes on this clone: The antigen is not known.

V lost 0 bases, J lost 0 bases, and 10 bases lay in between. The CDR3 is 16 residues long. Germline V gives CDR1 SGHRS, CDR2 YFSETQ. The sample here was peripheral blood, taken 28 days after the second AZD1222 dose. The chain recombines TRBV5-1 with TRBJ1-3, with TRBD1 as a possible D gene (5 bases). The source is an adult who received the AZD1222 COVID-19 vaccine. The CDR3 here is CASSLAGGVSGNTIYF. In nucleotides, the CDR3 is TGCGCCAGCAGCTTGGCCGGGGGAGTCTCTGGAAACACCATATATTTT.